These 25 T cell receptor beta chains were all obtained from the same sample, sequenced in a study of cytomegalovirus exposure and HLA in healthy donors. In the PCR, 60 Vbeta and 13 Jbeta primers were used. Only in-frame clones appear in the TCRdb table, and some are missing; sequencing was by immunoSEQ multiplex PCR. Found here are around 180,000 clones, 70% to 80% of them singletons; the top ten hold about 2.4%. The sequenced material came from PBMCs. The receptors come from a man aged 60 to 69 in good health and CMV-seronegative.

This chain links TRBV7-7 with TRBJ2-7; 16 positions match TRBD2. The CDR3 spans 17 residues. Germline CDR1 and CDR2: SSHAT and FNYEAQ (reference sequence). V dropped 5 bases and J dropped 1; count of bases not matched to a gene: 5. The CDR3 region has the DNA TGTGCCAGCAGCGGGACTAGCGGGAGGGTTATATCCTACGAGCAGTACTTC. It yields the protein CASSGTSGRVISYEQYF.

This sequence joins TRBV28 and TRBJ2-2; D might be TRBD2 (6 bases). This CDR3 has 14 residues. Germline V gene sequence: CDR1 MDHEN, CDR2 SYDVKM. V was pared by 8 bases and J by 2 bases, with 12 bases between. CDR3 nucleotide sequence: TGTGCCAGCCTTGGGGGGTCAAACACCGGGGAGCTGTTTTTT. Protein: CASLGGSNTGELFF.

The chain is built from TRBV6-1 and TRBJ1-2; 9 bases agree with TRBD1. Germline V gene lookup returns CDR1 MNHNS and CDR2 SASEGT. CDR3 length equals 16 residues. Unmatched junction bases numbered 10, after V lost 4 bases and J lost 4 bases. The CDR3 sequence is CASSGGTGNRVYGYTF. The CDR3 DNA sequence: TGTGCCAGCAGTGGGGGGACAGGGAACCGGGTCTATGGCTACACCTTC.

The rearrangement uses TRBV27 and TRBJ1-2; possible D gene TRBD1, 5 bases. The V end lost 0 bases, the J end lost 7 bases, and 12 bases lay between the germline ends. Germline lookup yields CDR1 MNHEY and CDR2 SMNVEV (reference sequence). The CDR3 is 14 residues long. CDR3 amino acids: CASSLSVQGSGYTF. The CDR3 DNA sequence: TGTGCCAGCAGTTTATCGGTCCAGGGCTCTGGCTACACCTTC.

The CDR3 loop is CASSFTGQVIYEQYF. CDR3 nucleotides: TGCGCCAGCAGCTTTACGGGACAGGTTATCTACGAGCAGTACTTC. The V and J genes are TRBV5-1 and TRBJ2-7, with TRBD1 matching over 8 bases. Trimming at V came to 2 bases and at J to 3 bases, leaving 7 bases not matched to a gene. Germline assignment: CDR1 SGHRS and CDR2 YFSETQ. The CDR3 contains 15 residues.

The V call is TRBV4-2, the J call TRBJ2-3, with 8 positions matching TRBD2. The trim removed 5 bases at V and 1 base at J, leaving 8 bases unmatched. The CDR3 consists of 16 residues. Looked up from germline, CDR1 is LGHNA and CDR2 is YNFKEQ. Here the CDR3 DNA reads TGTGCCAGCAGCGCCGAGGGGCGGGGGGGCACAGATACGCAGTATTTT. Protein sequence: CASSAEGRGGTDTQYF.

The chain combines TRBV2 with TRBJ2-3; the D is unclear. V dropped 5 bases and J dropped 5 bases, with 14 bases sitting between them. Germline V lookup: CDR1 SNHLY, CDR2 FYNNEI. The CDR3 length is 14 residues. The CDR3: CASSPNTPGDTQYF. The CDR3 bases are TGTGCCAGCAGTCCCAACACCCCAGGAGATACGCAGTATTTT. The entire variable domain, with the rest obtained from reference TRBV2 and TRBJ2-3, is as follows: EPEVTQTPSHQVTQMGQEVILRCVPISNHLYFYWYRQILGQKVEFLVSFYNNEISEKSEIFDDQFSVERPDGSNFTLKIRSTKLEDSAMYFCASSPNTPGDTQYFGPGTRLTVL.

The V gene is TRBV5-1, the J gene TRBJ2-7, with 10 bases lining up with TRBD1. Germline CDR1 reads SGHRS; CDR2 reads YFSETQ. CDR3 size: 14 residues. V lost 4 bases to trimming and J lost 5 bases; unmatched junction nucleotides: 6. The CDR3 sequence is CASSQTGGTHEQYF. In DNA, the CDR3 is TGCGCCAGCAGCCAGACAGGGGGCACCCACGAGCAGTACTTC.

The chain carries TRBV11-1 and TRBJ2-1; 11 bases line up with TRBD2. V was pared by 1 base and J by 4 bases, with 6 bases of the junction left unmatched. Looked up from germline, CDR1 is SGHAT and CDR2 is FQDESV (reference sequence). CDR3 length: 17 residues. CDR3 region: CASSLGAGLADYNEQFF. As DNA, the CDR3 is TGTGCCAGCAGCTTAGGGGCGGGACTAGCGGATTACAATGAGCAGTTCTTC.

The chain couples TRBV2 to TRBJ1-4, with D maybe TRBD1 (6 bases). Germline CDR1 is SNHLY and CDR2 is FYNNEI. The V end was cut by 4 bases, the J end by 7 bases, with 10 bases between. The CDR3 is made up of 13 amino acids. For the CDR3, the DNA is TGTGCCAGCAGTGGGGGGGGCGGTGAAAAACTGTTTTTT. This sequence encodes CASSGGGGEKLFF.

V gene TRBV18 combines with J gene TRBJ1-5; D unclear. This CDR3 region has 13 residues. Germline CDR1 and CDR2: KGHSH and LQKENI. V was trimmed by 3 bases and J by 7 bases, leaving 10 bases between them. Here the CDR3 reads CASSPPPGQPQHF. DNA of the CDR3: TGTGCCAGCTCACCTCCCCCAGGACAGCCCCAGCATTTT.

The chain uses TRBV12-5 and TRBJ2-5, with 9 bases identical to TRBD2. The CDR3 is 14 residues long. CDR1 is LGHNT and CDR2 is FRNRAP in the germline V gene. V lost 6 bases to trimming and J lost 2 bases; unmatched junction nucleotides: 4. The CDR3 is CASGSGGPQETQYF. In DNA form, the CDR3 reads TGTGCTAGTGGGAGCGGGGGGCCTCAAGAGACCCAGTACTTC.

This chain joins TRBV28 and TRBJ2-1; D might be TRBD1 (5 bases). There are 15 residues in the CDR3. Looked up from germline, CDR1 is MDHEN and CDR2 is SYDVKM. V was trimmed by 0 bases and J by 12 bases, leaving 18 bases between them. The CDR3 loop reads CASSLWTDPTYGQFF. CDR3 DNA: TGTGCCAGCAGTTTATGGACAGACCCCACGTACGGGCAGTTCTTC.

V usage is TRBV5-1 and J usage is TRBJ1-1, with TRBD1 matching over 9 bases. V shed 4 bases and J 4 bases; nucleotides not matched to a gene: 8. Germline lookup yields CDR1 SGHRS and CDR2 YFSETQ. The CDR3 runs 15 residues. CDR3 in DNA: TGCGCCAGCAGCGCGGCCGGACAGGGGCGCACTGAAGCTTTCTTT. Protein product: CASSAAGQGRTEAFF.

The chain recombines TRBV4-1 with TRBJ1-2; possibly TRBD1 for D (5 bases). Germline V gene data show CDR1 as MGHRA and CDR2 as YSYEKL. The CDR3 runs 15 residues. V shed 8 bases and J shed 0 bases, with 16 bases lying between them. The CDR3 nucleotides are TGCGCCAGCCTACCTAGACAGACAGCTAACTATGGCTACACCTTC. Translated: CASLPRQTANYGYTF.

This clone appeared a single time. One end of the junction fails to match germline, which may point to a read error. This chain connects TRBV7-7 to TRBJ2-3; 7 bases fit TRBD1. The CDR3 is made up of 14 amino acids. Germline V gene lookup returns CDR1 SSHAT and CDR2 FNYEAQ (reference sequence). The CDR3 loop reads CASSRTDRADTQYF. CDR3 DNA sequence: TGTGCTAGCAGCCGGACCGACAGGGCAGATACGCAGTATTTT.

This chain joins TRBV6-5 and TRBJ2-2, with TRBD2 matching 10 bases. The V segment lost 6 bases and the J segment 1 base; nucleotides outside the gene matches: 2. Per the germline V gene, CDR1 is MNHEY and CDR2 is SVGAGI. The CDR3 has 15 amino acids. In nucleotides, the CDR3 is TGTGCCAGCAGGGTAGCGGGAGGGAACACCGGGGAGCTGTTTTTT. As protein: CASRVAGGNTGELFF.

The count of this clone is one. This same CDR3 is encoded by further DNA sequences in the sample. The chain joins TRBV12-5 to TRBJ1-4; 7 nucleotides align to TRBD1. The ends lost 4 bases at V and 8 bases at J; junction bases unmatched: 7. CDR3 length equals 14 residues. Germline-derived CDR1 and CDR2 are LGHNT and FRNRAP. CDR3 in amino acids: CASGSGQGDEKLFF. DNA for the CDR3: TGTGCTAGTGGTTCGGGGCAGGGGGACGAAAAACTGTTTTTT.

V is TRBV7-8 and J is TRBJ2-3; D remains unclear. This CDR3 is built from 14 residues. V lost 5 bases and J 0 bases, leaving 9 bases between the germline ends. The germline CDR1 and CDR2 sequences are SGHVS and FQNEAQ. CDR3 nucleotides: TGTGCCAGCAGCGCACAACCAAGCACAGATACGCAGTATTTT. This gives the protein CASSAQPSTDTQYF.

The V gene is TRBV6-5, the J gene TRBJ2-7; weak D call: TRBD1 (6 bases). In germline, CDR1 is MNHEY, CDR2 SVGAGI. Trimming took 5 bases from V and 7 from J, leaving 15 bases between them. This CDR3 has 13 amino acids. CDR3 loop: CASSKQGSGEQYF. The CDR3 DNA reads TGTGCCAGCAGTAAACAGGGATCTGGGGAGCAGTACTTC.

The DNA of the CDR3 is TGTGCCAGCTCACCTCAGGGGGATACGCAGTATTTT. It yields the protein CASSPQGDTQYF. The J gene is TRBJ2-3, the V gene TRBV18; TRBD1 is a possible D gene (6 bases). CDR3 length equals 12 residues. Trimming cost V 3 bases and J 6 bases, with 7 bases left between them. Germline V gene lookup returns CDR1 KGHSH and CDR2 LQKENI.

This chain joins TRBV5-8 and TRBJ2-3, with 9 bases lining up with TRBD2. From germline, CDR1 is SGHTS and CDR2 YDEGEE. The CDR3 is 14 residues long. Trimming cost V 5 bases and J 5 bases; bases outside gene matches: 6. As DNA, the CDR3 is TGTGCCAGCAGTCATTTAGCGGGGGAAGATACGCAGTATTTT. This gives the protein CASSHLAGEDTQYF.

This chain uses TRBV6-4 with TRBJ1-1; a weak D match, TRBD1 (5 bases). The CDR3 is made up of 15 amino acids. Between the trimmed V and J ends, which lost 5 bases and 0 bases, there was a span of 13 bases. Germline values: CDR1 MRHNA, CDR2 SNTAGT. This CDR3 is CASSSEGWMNTEAFF. CDR3 bases: TGTGCCAGCAGTTCGGAGGGGTGGATGAACACTGAAGCTTTCTTT.

In the case of this clone: This sample includes further DNA sequences coding for the same CDR3. V gene TRBV6-1 combines with J gene TRBJ2-2, with D perhaps TRBD2 (5 bases). Between the trimmed V and J ends, which lost 6 bases and 1 base, there was a span of 9 bases. The germline CDR1 and CDR2 sequences are MNHNS and SASEGT. This CDR3 spans 14 amino acids. CDR3 nucleotide sequence: TGTGCCAGCAGCGCCAGCGGGAACACCGGGGAGCTGTTTTTT. Encoded protein: CASSASGNTGELFF.

This clone was counted once. One junction end does not reproduce the germline sequence, and a read error may be involved. The gene calls are TRBV10-3 and TRBJ1-5, with D unclear. Germline V CDR1 and CDR2: ENHRY, SYGVKD. CDR3 length equals 12 residues. Here the CDR3 DNA reads TGTGCCGTCAGCAGTCCTGATCAGCCCCAGCATTTT. Residues: CAVSSPDQPQHF.